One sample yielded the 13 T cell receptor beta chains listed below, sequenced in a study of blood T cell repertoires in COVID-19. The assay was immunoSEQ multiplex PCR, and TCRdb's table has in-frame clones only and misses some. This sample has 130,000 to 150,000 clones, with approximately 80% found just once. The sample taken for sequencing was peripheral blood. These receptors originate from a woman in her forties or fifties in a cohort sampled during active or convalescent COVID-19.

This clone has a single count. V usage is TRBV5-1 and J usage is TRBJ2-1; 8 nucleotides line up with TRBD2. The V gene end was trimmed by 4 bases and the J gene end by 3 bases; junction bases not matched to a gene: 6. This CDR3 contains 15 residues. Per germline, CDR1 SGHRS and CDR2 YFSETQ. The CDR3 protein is CASSVSGGIYNEQFF. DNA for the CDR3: TGCGCCAGCAGCGTGTCGGGGGGGATCTACAATGAGCAGTTCTTC.

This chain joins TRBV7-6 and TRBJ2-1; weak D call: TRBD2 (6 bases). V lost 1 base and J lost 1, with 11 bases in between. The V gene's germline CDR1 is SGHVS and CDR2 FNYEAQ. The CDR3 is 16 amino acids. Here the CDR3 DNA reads TGTGCCAGCAGCTTAGGGGGGGTTCATTCCTACAATGAGCAGTTCTTC. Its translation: CASSLGGVHSYNEQFF.

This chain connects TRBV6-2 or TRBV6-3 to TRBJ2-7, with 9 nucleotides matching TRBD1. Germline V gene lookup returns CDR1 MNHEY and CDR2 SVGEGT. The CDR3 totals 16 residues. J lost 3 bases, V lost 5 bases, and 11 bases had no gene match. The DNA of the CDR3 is TGTGCCAGCAGTCCACACGGGACAGGGAACCACTACGAGCAGTACTTC. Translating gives CASSPHGTGNHYEQYF.

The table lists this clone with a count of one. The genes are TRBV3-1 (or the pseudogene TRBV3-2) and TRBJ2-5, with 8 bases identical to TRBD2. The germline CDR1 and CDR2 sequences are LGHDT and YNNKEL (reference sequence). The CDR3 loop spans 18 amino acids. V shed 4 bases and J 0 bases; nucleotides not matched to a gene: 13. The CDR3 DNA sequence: TGTGCCAGCAGCCCTGGGACTAGAGGTCCACCGTACCAAGAGACCCAGTACTTC. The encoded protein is CASSPGTRGPPYQETQYF.

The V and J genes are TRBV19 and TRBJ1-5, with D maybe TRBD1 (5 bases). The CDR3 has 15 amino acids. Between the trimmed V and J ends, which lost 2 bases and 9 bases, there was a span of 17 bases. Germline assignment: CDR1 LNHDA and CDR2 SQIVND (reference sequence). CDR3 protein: CASSISPGGEWPQHF. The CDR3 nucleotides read TGTGCCAGTAGTATATCCCCCGGGGGTGAGTGGCCCCAGCATTTT.

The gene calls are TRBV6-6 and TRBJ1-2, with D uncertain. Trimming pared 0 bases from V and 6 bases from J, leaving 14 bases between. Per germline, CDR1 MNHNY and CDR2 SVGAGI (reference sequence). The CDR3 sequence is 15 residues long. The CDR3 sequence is CASSYSITGFDGYTF. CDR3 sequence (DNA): TGTGCCAGCAGTTACTCGATTACGGGGTTCGATGGCTACACCTTC.

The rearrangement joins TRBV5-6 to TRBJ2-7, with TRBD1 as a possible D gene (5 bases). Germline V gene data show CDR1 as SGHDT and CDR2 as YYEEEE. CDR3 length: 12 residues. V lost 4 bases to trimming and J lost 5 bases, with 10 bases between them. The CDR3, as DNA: TGTGCCAGCAGCCCACAAGGGGACGAGCAGTACTTC. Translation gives CASSPQGDEQYF.

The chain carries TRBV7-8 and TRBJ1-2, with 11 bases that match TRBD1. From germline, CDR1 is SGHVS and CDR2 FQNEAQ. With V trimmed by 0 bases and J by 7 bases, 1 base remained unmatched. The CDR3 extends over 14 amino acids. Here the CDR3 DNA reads TGTGCCAGCAGCTTAGCGGGACAGGGGGTTGGCTACACCTTC. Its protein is CASSLAGQGVGYTF.

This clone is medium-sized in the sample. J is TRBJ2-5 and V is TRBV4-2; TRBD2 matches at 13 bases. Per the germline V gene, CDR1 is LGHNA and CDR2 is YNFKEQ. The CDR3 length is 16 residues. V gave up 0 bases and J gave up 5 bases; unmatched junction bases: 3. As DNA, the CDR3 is TGTGCCAGCAGCCAAGATACTAGCGGGGGGGCCGAGACCCAGTACTTC. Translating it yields CASSQDTSGGAETQYF.

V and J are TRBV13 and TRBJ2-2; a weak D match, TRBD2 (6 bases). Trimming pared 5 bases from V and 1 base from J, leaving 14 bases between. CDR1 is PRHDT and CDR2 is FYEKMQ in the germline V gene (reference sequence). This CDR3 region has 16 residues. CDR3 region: CASSTGTSRNTGELFF. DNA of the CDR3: TGTGCCAGCAGCACGGGAACTAGCAGGAACACCGGGGAGCTGTTTTTT. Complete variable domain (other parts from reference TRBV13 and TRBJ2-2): AAGVIQSPRHLIKEKRETATLKCYPIPRHDTVYWYQQGPGQDPQFLISFYEKMQSDKGSIPDRFSAQQFSDYHSELNMSSLELGDSALYFCASSTGTSRNTGELFFGEGSRLTVL.

The CDR3 DNA is TGTGCCAGCAGCCAAGAAGAGAACAATGAGCAGTTCTTC. It yields the protein CASSQEENNEQFF. The chain couples TRBV14 to TRBJ2-1, with no clear D. The CDR3 runs to 13 residues. Trimming removed 0 bases from V and 5 bases from J, with 5 bases in between. Per germline, CDR1 SGHDN and CDR2 FVKESK.

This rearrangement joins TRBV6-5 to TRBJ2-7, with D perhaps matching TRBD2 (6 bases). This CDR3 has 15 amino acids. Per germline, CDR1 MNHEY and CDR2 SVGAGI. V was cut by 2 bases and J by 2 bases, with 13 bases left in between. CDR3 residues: CASSYAGWGAYEQYF. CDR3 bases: TGTGCCAGCAGTTACGCGGGATGGGGGGCCTACGAGCAGTACTTC.

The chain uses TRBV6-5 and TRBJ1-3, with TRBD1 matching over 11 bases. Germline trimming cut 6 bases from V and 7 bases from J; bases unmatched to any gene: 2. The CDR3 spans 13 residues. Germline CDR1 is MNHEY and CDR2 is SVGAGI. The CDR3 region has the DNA TGTGCCAGCAGCCGGGACAGGGGGAACACCATATATTTT. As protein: CASSRDRGNTIYF.